This T cell receptor beta chain came from a study of PD-L1 blockade in urothelial cancer. The germline V gene encodes CDR1 MDHEN and CDR2 SYDVKM. The CDR3 extends over 15 amino acids. V was clipped by 4 bases and J by 3 bases; unmatched bases: 5. Comments on this clone: Its antigen is unknown.

General study points: Lower pretreatment blood TCR clonality, under the median, predicted better survival, researchers reported.

Stated time point: peripheral blood 6 weeks after treatment start. Each patient presented with locally advanced or metastatic urothelial carcinoma. Produced via immunoSEQ multiplex PCR; TCRdb's table is partial and in-frame only. In the table there are 35,000 or so clones, 84% of which are singletons. Source: PBMCs, taken around atezolizumab (anti-PD-L1) treatment. V is TRBV28 and J is TRBJ2-1; 8 bases match TRBD1. The TCR originated in a man between 40 and 49 years old with urothelial cancer. This CDR3 is CASSWGQVGYNEQFF. The CDR3 coding sequence is TGTGCCAGCAGTTGGGGACAGGTCGGCTACAATGAGCAGTTCTTC. Using reference TRBV28 and TRBJ2-1 for the parts outside the CDR3, the full variable domain is DVKVTQSSRYLVKRTGEKVFLECVQDMDHENMFWYRQDPGLGLRLIYFSYDVKMKEKGDIPEGYSVSREKKERFSLILESASTNQTSMYLCASSWGQVGYNEQFFGPGTRLTVL.